One sample yielded the 27 T cell receptor beta chains listed below, sequenced in a study of Tregs in tolerant kidney transplant recipients. TCRdb keeps only in-frame clones here, not all; method: immunoSEQ multiplex PCR. The sample shows about 56,000 clones, around 83% of them seen only once. The material sequenced was CD4+ T cells from blood. The receptors originated from a human donor in good health.

The chain has TRBV18 and TRBJ2-1; 9 positions agree with TRBD1. Germline V gene lookup returns CDR1 KGHSH and CDR2 LQKENI. The V gene end was trimmed by 4 bases and the J gene end by 5 bases; junction bases not matched to a gene: 6. The CDR3 spans 15 residues. The CDR3 region has the DNA TGTGCCAGCTCACACGGACAGGGGAGCAACAATGAGCAGTTCTTC. Translating gives CASSHGQGSNNEQFF.

The chain joins TRBV11-2 to TRBJ2-3; 10 bases are shared with TRBD2. Per the germline V gene, CDR1 is SGHAT and CDR2 is FQNNGV. The CDR3 length is 16 residues. Germline trimming cut 5 bases from V and 2 bases from J; bases unmatched to any gene: 7. The DNA for the CDR3 is TGTGCCAGCAGCCCAAGAGCGGGGGGGTACACAGATACGCAGTATTTT. Its protein is CASSPRAGGYTDTQYF.

The chain recombines TRBV27 with TRBJ2-5, with D unresolved. The germline V gene has CDR1 MNHEY and CDR2 SMNVEV (reference sequence). Trimming pared 7 bases from V and 2 bases from J, leaving 11 bases between. The CDR3 is 13 amino acids. This CDR3 reads CASIGLGQETQYF. The CDR3 nucleotides are TGTGCCAGCATAGGGCTGGGTCAAGAGACCCAGTACTTC.

The chain carries TRBV19 and TRBJ2-1; tentative D call: TRBD2 (6 bases). The CDR3 sequence is 14 residues long. Germline V gene sequence: CDR1 LNHDA, CDR2 SQIVND (reference sequence). V was trimmed by 7 bases and J by 9 bases, leaving 19 bases between them. The CDR3 reads CASTSQGGSGEQFF. The DNA of the CDR3 is TGTGCCAGTACCTCTCAAGGAGGGTCCGGTGAGCAGTTCTTC. The full variable domain, rest sourced from reference TRBV19 and TRBJ2-1, is DGGITQSPKYLFRKEGQNVTLSCEQNLNHDAMYWYRQDPGQGLRLIYYSQIVNDFQKGDIAEGYSVSREKKESFPLTVTSAQKNPTAFYLCASTSQGGSGEQFFGPGTRLTVL.

This sequence joins TRBV7-2 and TRBJ2-1, with no clear D. With 1 base removed from V and 12 bases from J, the gap between germline ends came to 10 bases. The germline CDR1 and CDR2 sequences are SGHTA and FQGNSA. The CDR3 has 12 amino acids. The CDR3 bases are TGTGCCAGCAGCTTAGAATACAAGGGGCAGTTCTTC. Its protein is CASSLEYKGQFF.

This chain joins TRBV10-3 and TRBJ1-1; D not certain. The CDR3 has 13 residues. From germline, CDR1 is ENHRY and CDR2 SYGVKD. The V gene lost 4 bases and the J gene lost 1 base, with 7 bases spanning the gap. The DNA for the CDR3 is TGTGCCATCAGTGGGGCAGAGAACACTGAAGCTTTCTTT. Encoded protein: CAISGAENTEAFF.

The sample holds a few counts of this clone. The chain recombines TRBV5-5 with TRBJ1-5; TRBD1 might be the D (6 bases). CDR1 and CDR2 from the germline V gene are SGHKS and YYEKEE (reference sequence). V lost 4 bases, J lost 6 bases, and 17 bases lay in between. The CDR3 is 15 residues long. The DNA of the CDR3 is TGTGCCAGCAGCGAGGGACAAATCGGCGGTCAGCCCCAGCATTTT. Residues: CASSEGQIGGQPQHF.

The chain joins TRBV27 to TRBJ2-2; 10 bases are shared with TRBD2. The CDR3 consists of 15 residues. Germline V gene data show CDR1 as MNHEY and CDR2 as SMNVEV (reference sequence). V lost 4 bases to trimming and J lost 7 bases; unmatched junction nucleotides: 6. CDR3 in DNA: TGTGCCAGCAGTTCCCCTAGCGGGGGTGTCGGGGAGCTGTTTTTT. It codes for CASSSPSGGVGELFF.

This chain links TRBV4-1 with TRBJ1-2; TRBD1 is a possible D gene (5 bases). Trimming stripped 4 bases from V and 2 bases from J, with 14 bases between. The CDR3 totals 15 residues. The germline V gene has CDR1 MGHRA and CDR2 YSYEKL. CDR3 nucleotides: TGCGCCAGCAGCCGCCTCCCGCGGGGGAACTATGGCTACACCTTC. This codes for CASSRLPRGNYGYTF.

The chain joins TRBV6-5 to TRBJ2-2, with unresolved D. The germline V and J ends were trimmed by 5 bases and 1 base, with 2 bases remaining between them. The germline gives CDR1 MNHEY, CDR2 SVGAGI. The CDR3 sequence is 12 residues long. The CDR3 loop is CASSRNTGELFF. DNA for the CDR3: TGTGCCAGCAGTAGGAACACCGGGGAGCTGTTTTTT.

This sequence joins TRBV11-3 and TRBJ1-1; possibly TRBD1 for D (5 bases). Germline values: CDR1 SGHNT, CDR2 YENEEA. Trimming stripped 4 bases from V and 6 bases from J, with 12 bases between. The CDR3 spans 13 residues. CDR3 DNA: TGTGCCAGCAGCTCCCCCAGGGTTGCTGAAGCTTTCTTT. Its translation: CASSSPRVAEAFF.

This clone showed up just once. The chain links TRBV9 to TRBJ2-5, with unresolved D. V shed 3 bases and J shed 5 bases, with 20 bases lying between them. This CDR3 is 16 amino acids long. Looked up from germline, CDR1 is SGDLS and CDR2 is YYNGEE. The CDR3 coding sequence is TGTGCCAGCAGCGGATCTAGATTCGCCTACCGTGAGACCCAGTACTTC. This gives the protein CASSGSRFAYRETQYF. Full variable domain (rest looked up from reference TRBV9 and TRBJ2-5): DSGVTQTPKHLITATGQRVTLRCSPRSGDLSVYWYQQSLDQGLQFLIQYYNGEERAKGNILERFSAQQFPDLHSELNLSSLELGDSALYFCASSGSRFAYRETQYFGPGTRLLVL.

The V and J genes are TRBV5-1 and TRBJ1-4; no clear D gene. The germline V and J ends were trimmed by 4 bases and 2 bases, with 9 bases remaining between them. Germline assignment: CDR1 SGHRS and CDR2 YFSETQ. This CDR3 is 14 amino acids long. CDR3 sequence: CASSPGWTNEKLFF. The CDR3 nucleotides are TGCGCCAGCAGCCCGGGGTGGACTAATGAAAAACTGTTTTTT.

This clone was seen only a few times. This rearrangement joins TRBV12-5 to TRBJ2-1, with TRBD2 matching over 10 bases. Trimming removed 7 bases from V and 8 bases from J; junction bases left unmatched: 11. Germline-derived CDR1 and CDR2 are LGHNT and FRNRAP. There are 15 residues in the CDR3. This CDR3 is CASAKNLAGVYEQFF. For the CDR3, the DNA is TGTGCTAGTGCCAAGAACCTAGCGGGGGTCTATGAGCAGTTCTTC.

The chain joins TRBV18 to TRBJ1-5; D gene ambiguous. In germline, CDR1 is KGHSH, CDR2 LQKENI. With 5 bases removed from V and 7 bases from J, the gap between germline ends came to 12 bases. The CDR3 contains 13 residues. The CDR3 sequence is CASSAYHKQPQHF. The DNA of the CDR3 is TGTGCCAGCTCAGCCTATCATAAACAGCCCCAGCATTTT.

This chain links TRBV30 with TRBJ1-5; 8 bases match TRBD1. V trimming: 0 bases; J trimming: 4 bases; junction bases outside the gene matches: 2. CDR1 is GTSNPN and CDR2 is SVGIG in the germline V gene (reference sequence). This CDR3 comprises 14 residues. Here the CDR3 reads CAWSVRQGNQPQHF. The CDR3 region has the DNA TGTGCCTGGAGTGTACGACAGGGGAATCAGCCCCAGCATTTT.

The CDR3 bases are TGTGCCAGCAGCTTTGTTCTGGGGGGCCCCGGGGAGCTGTTTTTT. Translating it yields CASSFVLGGPGELFF. J is TRBJ2-2 and V is TRBV7-2; D tentatively reads TRBD1 or TRBD2 (6 bases each). Germline CDR1 SGHTA, CDR2 FQGNSA. The V gene lost 3 bases and the J gene lost 6 bases, with 14 bases spanning the gap. This CDR3 spans 15 amino acids.

This clone was seen only once. J is TRBJ2-5 and V is TRBV9, with D perhaps matching TRBD2 (6 bases). Trimming stripped 0 bases from V and 5 bases from J, with 14 bases between. The CDR3 consists of 15 residues. Germline CDR1 reads SGDLS; CDR2 reads YYNGEE. The CDR3 loop is CASSVEGGVPETQYF. The CDR3 DNA is TGTGCCAGCAGCGTAGAAGGAGGGGTCCCGGAGACCCAGTACTTC.

The CDR3 loop is CASSKVRTYPGELFF. The CDR3 DNA reads TGTGCCAGCAGCAAAGTTAGGACATATCCCGGGGAGCTGTTTTTT. The chain uses TRBV21-1 and TRBJ2-2; the table's D gene call, TRBD1, was not cross checked with the DNA. TRBV21-1 has pseudogene status. This CDR3 has 15 amino acids.

The chain combines TRBV18 with TRBJ2-3, with 13 bases identical to TRBD2. Germline-derived CDR1 and CDR2 are KGHSH and LQKENI. V trimming: 3 bases; J trimming: 10 bases; junction bases outside the gene matches: 13. CDR3 size: 17 residues. The CDR3: CASSPPGPGLAGSSQYF. In DNA form, the CDR3 reads TGTGCCAGCTCACCCCCGGGTCCGGGACTAGCGGGGTCCTCGCAGTATTTT.

The chain employs TRBV29-1 and TRBJ1-4; D is unresolved. CDR1 is SQVTM and CDR2 is ANQGSEA in the germline V gene. The CDR3 is made up of 12 amino acids. V was shortened by 7 bases and J by 4 bases, with 10 bases between the two germline ends. The CDR3 loop reads CSAHSGNEKLFF. In DNA, the CDR3 is TGCAGCGCTCATAGTGGTAATGAAAAACTGTTTTTT.

Only one count was recorded for this clone. The V gene is TRBV7-2, the J gene TRBJ2-7; 10 bases align to TRBD1. V was pared by 1 base and J by 0 bases, with 12 bases of the junction left unmatched. From germline, CDR1 is SGHTA and CDR2 FQGNSA. This CDR3 is 19 amino acids long. The DNA of the CDR3 is TGTGCCAGCAGCTTAGGTGGGACAGGGGTGGCGAAAAGCTCCTACGAGCAGTACTTC. Translating gives CASSLGGTGVAKSSYEQYF. The full variable domain, rest sourced from reference TRBV7-2 and TRBJ2-7, is GAGVSQSPSNKVTEKGKDVELRCDPISGHTALYWYRQSLGQGLEFLIYFQGNSAPDKSGLPSDRFSAERTGGSVSTLTIQRTQQEDSAVYLCASSLGGTGVAKSSYEQYFGPGTRLTVT.

The chain joins TRBV19 to TRBJ2-6; D ambiguous. Trimming pared 6 bases from V and 2 bases from J, leaving 14 bases between. The CDR3 has 16 amino acids. Per the germline V gene, CDR1 is LNHDA and CDR2 is SQIVND (reference sequence). The CDR3 spells CASSPTGVTGANVLTF. DNA for the CDR3: TGTGCCAGTAGCCCCACTGGGGTAACTGGGGCCAACGTCCTGACTTTC.

This clone is medium-sized within its sample. This chain joins TRBV10-3 and TRBJ2-1, with unresolved D. This CDR3 comprises 12 residues. V shed 6 bases and J shed 5 bases, with 8 bases lying between them. Looked up from germline, CDR1 is ENHRY and CDR2 is SYGVKD. This CDR3 reads CAIRPENNEQFF. For the CDR3, the DNA is TGTGCCATCAGGCCCGAGAACAATGAGCAGTTCTTC.

The gene calls are TRBV7-8 and TRBJ2-5, with 13 nucleotides matching TRBD2. The germline gives CDR1 SGHVS, CDR2 FQNEAQ. The ends lost 0 bases at V and 4 bases at J; junction bases unmatched: 11. The CDR3 length is 19 residues. CDR3 in amino acids: CASSLAMGTSGRARETQYF. The CDR3 DNA is TGTGCCAGCAGCTTAGCTATGGGTACTAGCGGGAGGGCCCGAGAGACCCAGTACTTC.

The chain employs TRBV6-9 and TRBJ2-7; D uncertain. Trimming cost V 5 bases and J 1 base, with 12 bases left between them. This CDR3 contains 14 residues. CDR1 and CDR2 from the germline V gene are MNHGY and SVAAGI. DNA of the CDR3: TGTGCCAGCAGTGGTCCTTCCCCTTCCTACGAGCAGTACTTC. This codes for CASSGPSPSYEQYF.

J is TRBJ1-2 and V is TRBV5-4; D may be TRBD1 (5 bases). Trimming left V 0 bases short and J 4 bases short, with 13 bases between. The CDR3 is 15 amino acids. CDR1 is SGHNT, CDR2 YYREEE, per germline (reference sequence). CDR3 in amino acids: CASSLAGAGIYGYTF. For the CDR3, the DNA is TGTGCCAGCAGCTTGGCCGGGGCAGGGATCTATGGCTACACCTTC.